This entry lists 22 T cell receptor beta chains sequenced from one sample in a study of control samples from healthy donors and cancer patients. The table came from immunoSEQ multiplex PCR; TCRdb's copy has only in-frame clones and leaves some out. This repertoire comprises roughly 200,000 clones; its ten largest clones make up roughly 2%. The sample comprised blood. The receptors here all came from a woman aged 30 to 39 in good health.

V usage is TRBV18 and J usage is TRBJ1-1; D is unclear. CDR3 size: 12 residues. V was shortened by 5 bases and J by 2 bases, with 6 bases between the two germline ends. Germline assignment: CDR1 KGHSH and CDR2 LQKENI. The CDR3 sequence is CASSNLNTEAFF. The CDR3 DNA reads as TGTGCCAGCTCAAACCTAAACACTGAAGCTTTCTTT.

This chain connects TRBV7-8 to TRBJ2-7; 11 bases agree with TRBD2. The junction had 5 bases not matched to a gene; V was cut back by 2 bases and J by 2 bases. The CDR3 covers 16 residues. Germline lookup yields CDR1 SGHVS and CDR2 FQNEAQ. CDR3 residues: CASSLPGTSGPYEQYF. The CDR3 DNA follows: TGTGCCAGCAGCTTACCCGGGACTAGCGGACCCTACGAGCAGTACTTC. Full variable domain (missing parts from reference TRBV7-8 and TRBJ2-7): GAGVSQSPRYKVAKRGQDVALRCDPISGHVSLFWYQQALGQGPEFLTYFQNEAQLDKSGLPSDRFFAERPEGSVSTLKIQRTQQEDSAVYLCASSLPGTSGPYEQYFGPGTRLTVT.

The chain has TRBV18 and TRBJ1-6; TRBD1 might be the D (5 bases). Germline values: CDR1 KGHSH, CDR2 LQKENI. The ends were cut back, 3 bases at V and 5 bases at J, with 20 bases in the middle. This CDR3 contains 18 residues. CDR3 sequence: CASSPFQTSQADNSPLHF. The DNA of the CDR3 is TGTGCCAGCTCACCCTTCCAAACATCACAGGCCGATAATTCACCCCTCCACTTT. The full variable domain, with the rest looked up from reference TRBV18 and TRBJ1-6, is NAGVMQNPRHLVRRRGQEARLRCSPMKGHSHVYWYRQLPEEGLKFMVYLQKENIIDESGMPKERFSAEFPKEGPSILRIQQVVRGDSAAYFCASSPFQTSQADNSPLHFGNGTRLTVT.

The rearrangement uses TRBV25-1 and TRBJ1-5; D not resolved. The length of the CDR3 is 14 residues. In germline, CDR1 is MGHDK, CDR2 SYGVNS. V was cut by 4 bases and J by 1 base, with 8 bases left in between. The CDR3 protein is CASSGRTSNQPQHF. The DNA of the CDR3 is TGTGCCAGCAGTGGACGGACGAGCAATCAGCCCCAGCATTTT.

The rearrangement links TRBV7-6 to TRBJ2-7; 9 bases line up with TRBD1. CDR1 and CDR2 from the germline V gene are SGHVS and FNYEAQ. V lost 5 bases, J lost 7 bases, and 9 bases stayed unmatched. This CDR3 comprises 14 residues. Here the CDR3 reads CASSLGQGMGEQYF. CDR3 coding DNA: TGTGCCAGCAGCCTTGGACAGGGGATGGGGGAGCAGTACTTC. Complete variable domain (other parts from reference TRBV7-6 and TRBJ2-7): GAGVSQSPRYKVTKRGQDVALRCDPISGHVSLYWYRQALGQGPEFLTYFNYEAQQDKSGLPNDRFSAERPEGSISTLTIQRTEQRDSAMYRCASSLGQGMGEQYFGPGTRLTVT.

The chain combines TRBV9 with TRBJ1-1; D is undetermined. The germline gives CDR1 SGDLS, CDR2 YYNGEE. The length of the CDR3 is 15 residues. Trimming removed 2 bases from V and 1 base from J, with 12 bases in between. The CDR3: CASSVLQFANTEAFF. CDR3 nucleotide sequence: TGTGCCAGCAGCGTCCTTCAATTTGCGAACACTGAAGCTTTCTTT.

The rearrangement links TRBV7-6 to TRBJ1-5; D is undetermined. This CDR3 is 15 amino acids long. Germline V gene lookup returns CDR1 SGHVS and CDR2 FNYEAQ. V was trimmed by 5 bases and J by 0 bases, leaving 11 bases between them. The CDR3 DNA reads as TGTGCCAGCAGCCCGAACACAGATAGCAATCAGCCCCAGCATTTT. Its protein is CASSPNTDSNQPQHF.

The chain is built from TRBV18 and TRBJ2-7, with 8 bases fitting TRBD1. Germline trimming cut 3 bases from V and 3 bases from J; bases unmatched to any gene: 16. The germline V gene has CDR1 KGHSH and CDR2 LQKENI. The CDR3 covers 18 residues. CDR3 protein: CASSPSFISMDRVYEQYF. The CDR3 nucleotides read TGTGCCAGCTCACCTTCTTTCATTAGTATGGACAGGGTCTACGAGCAGTACTTC.

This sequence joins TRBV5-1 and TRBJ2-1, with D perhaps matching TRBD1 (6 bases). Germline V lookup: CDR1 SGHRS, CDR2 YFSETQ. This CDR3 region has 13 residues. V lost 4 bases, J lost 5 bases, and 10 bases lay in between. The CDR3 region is CASSKQGHNEQFF. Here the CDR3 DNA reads TGCGCCAGCAGCAAACAGGGCCACAATGAGCAGTTCTTC.

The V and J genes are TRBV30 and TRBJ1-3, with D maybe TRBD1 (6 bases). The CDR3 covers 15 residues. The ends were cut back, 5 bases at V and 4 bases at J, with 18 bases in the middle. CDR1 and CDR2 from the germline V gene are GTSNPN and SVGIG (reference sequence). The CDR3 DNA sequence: TGTGCCTGGGGAGAGAACAGGGCGATGGGAAACACCATATATTTT. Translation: CAWGENRAMGNTIYF.

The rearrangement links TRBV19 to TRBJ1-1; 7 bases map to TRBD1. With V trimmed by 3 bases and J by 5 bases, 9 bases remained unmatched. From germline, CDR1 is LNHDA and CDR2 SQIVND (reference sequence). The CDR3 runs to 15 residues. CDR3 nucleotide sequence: TGTGCCAGTAGTATGTCATCAGGGGGTGGTACTGAAGCTTTCTTT. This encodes CASSMSSGGGTEAFF.

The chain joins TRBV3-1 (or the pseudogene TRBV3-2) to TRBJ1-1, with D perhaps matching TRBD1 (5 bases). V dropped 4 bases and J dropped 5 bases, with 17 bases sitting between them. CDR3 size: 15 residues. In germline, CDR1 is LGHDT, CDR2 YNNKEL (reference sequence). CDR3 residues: CASSPVKVGGTEAFF. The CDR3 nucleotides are TGTGCCAGCAGCCCAGTCAAGGTGGGGGGGACTGAAGCTTTCTTT.

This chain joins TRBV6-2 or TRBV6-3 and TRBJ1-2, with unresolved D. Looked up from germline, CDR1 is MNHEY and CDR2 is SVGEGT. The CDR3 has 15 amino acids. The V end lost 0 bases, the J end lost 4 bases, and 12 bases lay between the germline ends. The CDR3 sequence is CASSYSIAQPYGYTF. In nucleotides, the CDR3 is TGTGCCAGCAGTTACTCGATAGCACAGCCCTATGGCTACACCTTC.

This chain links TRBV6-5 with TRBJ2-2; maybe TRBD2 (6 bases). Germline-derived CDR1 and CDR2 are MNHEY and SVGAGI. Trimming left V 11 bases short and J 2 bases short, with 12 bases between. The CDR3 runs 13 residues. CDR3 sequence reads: CAAGTDNTGELFF. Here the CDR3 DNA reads TGTGCCGCGGGGACCGACAACACCGGGGAGCTGTTTTTT.

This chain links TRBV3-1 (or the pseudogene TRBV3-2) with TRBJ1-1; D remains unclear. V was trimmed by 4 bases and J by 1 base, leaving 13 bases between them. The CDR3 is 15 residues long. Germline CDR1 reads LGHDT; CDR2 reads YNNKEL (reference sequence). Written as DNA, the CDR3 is TGTGCCAGCAGCCCCGGAGGGAGTCAGAACACTGAAGCTTTCTTT. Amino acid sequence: CASSPGGSQNTEAFF.

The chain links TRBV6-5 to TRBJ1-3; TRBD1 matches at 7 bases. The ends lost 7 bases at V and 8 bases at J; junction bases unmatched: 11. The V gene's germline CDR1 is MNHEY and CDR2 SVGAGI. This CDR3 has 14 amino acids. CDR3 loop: CASNTGDIGHTIYF. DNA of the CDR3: TGTGCCAGCAACACAGGGGACATCGGACACACCATATATTTT.

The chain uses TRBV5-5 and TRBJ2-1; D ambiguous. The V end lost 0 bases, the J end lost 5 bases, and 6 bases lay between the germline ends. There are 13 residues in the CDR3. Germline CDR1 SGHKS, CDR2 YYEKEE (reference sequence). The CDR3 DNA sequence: TGTGCCAGCAGCTTGGTAACAGACAATGAGCAGTTCTTC. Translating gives CASSLVTDNEQFF.

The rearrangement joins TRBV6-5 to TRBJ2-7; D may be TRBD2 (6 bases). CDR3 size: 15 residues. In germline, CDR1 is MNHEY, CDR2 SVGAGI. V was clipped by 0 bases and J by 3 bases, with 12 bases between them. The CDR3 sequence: CASSYSSGGNYEQYF. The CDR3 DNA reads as TGTGCCAGCAGTTACTCGAGCGGAGGGAACTACGAGCAGTACTTC.

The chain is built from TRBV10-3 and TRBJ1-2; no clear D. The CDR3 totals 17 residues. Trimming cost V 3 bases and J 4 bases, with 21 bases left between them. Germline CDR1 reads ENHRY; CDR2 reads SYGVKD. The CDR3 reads CAISDRRLGLALYGYTF. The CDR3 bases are TGTGCCATCAGTGATCGAAGACTCGGGCTTGCACTCTATGGCTACACCTTC.

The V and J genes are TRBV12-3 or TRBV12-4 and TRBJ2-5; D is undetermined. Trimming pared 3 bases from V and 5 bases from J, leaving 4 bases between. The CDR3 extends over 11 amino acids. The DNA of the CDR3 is TGTGCCAGCAGTTTCGCGGAGACCCAGTACTTC. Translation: CASSFAETQYF.

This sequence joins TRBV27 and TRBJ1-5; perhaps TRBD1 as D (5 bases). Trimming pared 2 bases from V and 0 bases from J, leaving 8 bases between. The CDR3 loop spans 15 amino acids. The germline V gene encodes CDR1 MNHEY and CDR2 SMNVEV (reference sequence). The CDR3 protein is CASSLRGYSNQPQHF. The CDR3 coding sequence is TGTGCCAGCAGTTTAAGGGGTTATAGCAATCAGCCCCAGCATTTT.

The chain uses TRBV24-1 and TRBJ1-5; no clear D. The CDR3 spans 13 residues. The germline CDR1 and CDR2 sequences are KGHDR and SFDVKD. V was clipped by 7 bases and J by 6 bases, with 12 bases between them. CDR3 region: CATRVTGSQPQHF. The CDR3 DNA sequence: TGTGCCACCAGGGTTACCGGGAGTCAGCCCCAGCATTTT.